These 5 T cell receptor beta chains share one sample of origin, sequenced in a study of control samples from healthy donors and cancer patients. Data came from immunoSEQ multiplex PCR; TCRdb stores just in-frame clones and leaves some out. Of roughly 130,000 clones listed, approximately 92% were seen once; the top ten hold about 2.6%. Sequenced input: blood. The origin of the receptors is a man aged 18 to 29 in good health.

This clone was picked up a small number of times. The chain uses TRBV6-6 and TRBJ1-3, with TRBD1 matching 8 bases. The germline V gene encodes CDR1 MNHNY and CDR2 SVGAGI (reference sequence). This CDR3 has 16 residues. Losses at the gene ends were 5 bases for V and 1 base for J; bases not matched to a gene: 7. CDR3 nucleotides: TGTGCCAGCAGTAACCCGGGACAGGTATCTGGAAACACCATATATTTT. As protein: CASSNPGQVSGNTIYF.

V usage is TRBV20-1 and J usage is TRBJ1-1; 7 nucleotides match TRBD1. The CDR3 runs 13 residues. Germline V CDR1 and CDR2: DFQATT, SNEGSKA (reference sequence). Trimming took 3 bases from V and 6 from J; bases not matched to a gene: 7. As DNA, the CDR3 is TGCAGTGCTAGTCGACAGGGTTGGGCTGAAGCTTTCTTT. Translating it yields CSASRQGWAEAFF.

This clone has a handful of counts. The CDR3 nucleotides read TGTGCCAGCAGTGAGGCTGGACTAGCGGTTGGGCCTGAGCAGTTCTTC. Amino acid sequence: CASSEAGLAVGPEQFF. The chain joins TRBV2 to TRBJ2-1; 10 bases are a match to TRBD2. J was trimmed by 9 bases and V by 3 bases; bases with no gene match: 11. Germline V gene sequence: CDR1 SNHLY, CDR2 FYNNEI. The length of the CDR3 is 16 residues.

This chain links TRBV7-8 with TRBJ2-7, with 9 nucleotides matching TRBD1. Germline V gives CDR1 SGHVS, CDR2 FQNEAQ. This CDR3 is built from 18 residues. V trimming: 4 bases; J trimming: 0 bases; junction bases outside the gene matches: 13. The chain's CDR3 is CASSSFGTGKESSYEQYV. Here the CDR3 DNA reads TGTGCCAGCAGCTCGTTCGGGACAGGGAAAGAAAGCTCCTACGAGCAGTACGTC.

The chain combines TRBV6-5 with TRBJ2-3; D might be TRBD2 (5 bases). The germline V gene has CDR1 MNHEY and CDR2 SVGAGI. This CDR3 has 15 residues. Trimming shortened V by 4 bases and J by 3 bases, and 14 bases separated the two germline ends. CDR3 coding DNA: TGTGCCAGCAGTTCCGGCAGCGGATTTACAGATACGCAGTATTTT. Its translation: CASSSGSGFTDTQYF.